This entry is about one T cell receptor (beta chain). The antigen is unknown. This sample was included in a study of T cell responses to AZD1222 COVID-19 vaccine. Study summary: Pooling covered second doses at about 4 or about 12 weeks.

Assay used: immunoSEQ multiplex PCR; TCRdb lists only in-frame clones, some missing. Among 150,000 or so clones listed, around nine tenths were seen once. Whole-study results and caveats: Repertoires were obtained only post-peak T cell response. Vaccine-related CD4 TCRs covered spike, predominating at 160-218 and 743-854. Close to half of all spike-specific TCRs reportedly target regions of the variants that are unmutated.

The sequence came from an adult in good health. The sample was peripheral blood, taken on day 0 of AZD1222 vaccination.

The CDR3 nucleotides read TGCAGTGCTAGTTCGAAGACTGAAGCTTTCTTT. Translation gives CSASSKTEAFF. V usage is TRBV20-1 and J usage is TRBJ1-1; no reliable D call. V gave up 3 bases and J gave up 5 bases, with 7 bases separating them. From germline, CDR1 is DFQATT and CDR2 SNEGSKA (reference sequence). CDR3 length: 11 amino acids.